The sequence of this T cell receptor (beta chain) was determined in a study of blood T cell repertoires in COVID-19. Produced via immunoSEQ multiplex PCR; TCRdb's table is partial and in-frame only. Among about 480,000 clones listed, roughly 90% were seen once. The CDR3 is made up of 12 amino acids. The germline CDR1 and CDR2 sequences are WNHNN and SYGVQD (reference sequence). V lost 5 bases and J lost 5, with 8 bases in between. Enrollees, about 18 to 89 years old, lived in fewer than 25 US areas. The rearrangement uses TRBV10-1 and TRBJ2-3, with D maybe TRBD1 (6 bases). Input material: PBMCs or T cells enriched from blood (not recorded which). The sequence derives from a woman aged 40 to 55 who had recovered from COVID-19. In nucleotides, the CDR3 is TGCGCCAGCAGTCAGGGGAAAGATACGCAGTATTTT. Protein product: CASSQGKDTQYF.